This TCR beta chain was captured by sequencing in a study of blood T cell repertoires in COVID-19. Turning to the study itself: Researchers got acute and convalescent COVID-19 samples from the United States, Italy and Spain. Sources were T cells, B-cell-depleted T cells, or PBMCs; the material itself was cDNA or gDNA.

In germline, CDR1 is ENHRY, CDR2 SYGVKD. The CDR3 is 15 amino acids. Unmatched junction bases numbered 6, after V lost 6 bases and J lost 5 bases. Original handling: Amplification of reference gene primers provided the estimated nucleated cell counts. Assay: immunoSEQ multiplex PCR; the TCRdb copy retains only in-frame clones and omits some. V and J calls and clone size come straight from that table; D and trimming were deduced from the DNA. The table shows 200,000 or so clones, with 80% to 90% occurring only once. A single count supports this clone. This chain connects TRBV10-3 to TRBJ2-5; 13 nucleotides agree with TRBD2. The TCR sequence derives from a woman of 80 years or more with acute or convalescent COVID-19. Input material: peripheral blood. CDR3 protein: CAIRPGLAGRETQYF. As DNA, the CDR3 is TGTGCCATCAGGCCGGGACTAGCGGGACGGGAGACCCAGTACTTC.